These T cell receptor beta chains were read from a single sample in a study of CD8 T cells in Susac syndrome. TCRdb reanalysed the immunoSEQ multiplex PCR reads using MiXCR and keeps one entry per CDR3 protein. The sample includes 300,000 to 350,000 distinct CDR3 sequences, 92% seen only once; the top ten take 0.065%. The sequenced sample consisted of CD4+ T cells from PBMCs. These receptors came from a human donor with multiple sclerosis. The CDR3 runs from the conserved cysteine through the conserved F or W.

cdr3_aa j_call v_call
CASGREWQETQYF TRBJ2-5 TRBV2
CASSLARDRERGTQYF TRBJ2-5 TRBV7-2
CAISETPRDTQYF TRBJ2-3 TRBV10-3
CASSQPGEQFF TRBJ2-1 TRBV4-1
CASSLEGRPDTQYF TRBJ2-3 TRBV12-3/TRBV12-4
CASIVGDFRPPQHF TRBJ1-5 TRBV28
CSTRGAGGTDTQYF TRBJ2-3 TRBV29-1
CASRRPGEGEKLFF TRBJ1-4 TRBV12-3/TRBV12-4
CASRPHGVGGNGGELFF TRBJ2-2 TRBV4-1
CASSYSILDGYTF TRBJ1-2 TRBV6-5
CASTKAAGGYNEQFF TRBJ2-1 TRBV7-2
CASSWREGSYEQYF TRBJ2-7 TRBV7-9
CASSPWQAGANVLTF TRBJ2-6 TRBV11-1
CASSFQGLAGNEQFF TRBJ2-1 TRBV12-3/TRBV12-4
CASSPTTAVETQYF TRBJ2-5 TRBV18
CASSEAGRELVQETQYF TRBJ2-5 TRBV2
CASSTPGVQTQYF TRBJ2-5 TRBV6-2/TRBV6-3
CASRLGTGLSYNEQFF TRBJ2-1 TRBV6-2/TRBV6-3
CASRGLAGDTGELFF TRBJ2-2 TRBV6-6
CASSLVTQGYEQYF TRBJ2-7 TRBV5-6
CASSRNGAGGANVLTF TRBJ2-6 TRBV4-2
CASIGTGGAGGYTF TRBJ1-2 TRBV19
CASSLATSGDYNEQFF TRBJ2-1 TRBV7-9
CSVAQLLNTEAFF TRBJ1-1 TRBV29-1
CAARGGLNYGYTF TRBJ1-2 TRBV6-5
CASSLKQGTLNTEAFF TRBJ1-1 TRBV5-1
CSARGDGNEQYF TRBJ2-7 TRBV20-1
CASRPLTGDGQNTEAFF TRBJ1-1 TRBV23-1
CASSPTSTGPLGEQYF TRBJ2-7 TRBV9
CASSLRQGPSSSYEQYF TRBJ2-7 TRBV6-5
CASSLGTPDLDTQYF TRBJ2-3 TRBV27
CASSLGRGGGYTF TRBJ1-2 TRBV13
CASSSVTIGYTF TRBJ1-2 TRBV7-8
CASSRDRINQPQHF TRBJ1-5 TRBV7-9
CASSPKTVSGEKLFF TRBJ1-4 TRBV18
CASSISGSYSYEQYF TRBJ2-7 TRBV19
CASGGGGVSYTDTQYF TRBJ2-3 TRBV11-2
CASSPRGLKDTQYF TRBJ2-3 TRBV6-5
CSVGGVSTDTQYF TRBJ2-3 TRBV29-1
CASKGAGAGNEQYF TRBJ2-7 TRBV13
CASSQMNEQFF TRBJ2-1 TRBV3-1
CASSEYRGRTNTEAFF TRBJ1-1 TRBV18
CSASIDPPAGPQHF TRBJ1-5 TRBV20-1
CASSQDSGETQYF TRBJ2-5 TRBV6-5
CSAAMGLAYEQYF TRBJ2-7 TRBV20-1
CASSESPRTEAFF TRBJ1-1 TRBV10-1
CASSVQGRTDTQYF TRBJ2-3 TRBV9
CASSWGQALQETQYF TRBJ2-5 TRBV5-1